The sequence of this T cell receptor beta chain was determined in a study of CD8+CD57+ T cells in acquired aplastic anemia. Germline values: CDR1 SNHLY, CDR2 FYNNEI. Trimming took off 8 bases at V and 2 bases at J, with 13 bases between the two ends. The CDR3 has 13 residues. Investigators profiled TCR beta VDJ and CDR3 from genomic DNA template. TCRdb recomputed calls from the reads with MiXCR, one row per CDR3 protein. This table has some 68,000 distinct CDR3 sequences, 45% to 60% appearing once. V gene TRBV2 combines with J gene TRBJ2-7; either TRBD1 or TRBD2 may fit D (5 bases each). This clonotype was obtained from a human donor in good health, serving as a control. Sequencing input: sorted CD4+, CD8+, or CD8+CD57+ T cells (not recorded which) from PBMCs. The CDR3 region is CASVGDPAYEQYF. The CDR3 region has the DNA TGTGCCAGCGTGGGGGACCCTGCCTACGAGCAGTACTTC.